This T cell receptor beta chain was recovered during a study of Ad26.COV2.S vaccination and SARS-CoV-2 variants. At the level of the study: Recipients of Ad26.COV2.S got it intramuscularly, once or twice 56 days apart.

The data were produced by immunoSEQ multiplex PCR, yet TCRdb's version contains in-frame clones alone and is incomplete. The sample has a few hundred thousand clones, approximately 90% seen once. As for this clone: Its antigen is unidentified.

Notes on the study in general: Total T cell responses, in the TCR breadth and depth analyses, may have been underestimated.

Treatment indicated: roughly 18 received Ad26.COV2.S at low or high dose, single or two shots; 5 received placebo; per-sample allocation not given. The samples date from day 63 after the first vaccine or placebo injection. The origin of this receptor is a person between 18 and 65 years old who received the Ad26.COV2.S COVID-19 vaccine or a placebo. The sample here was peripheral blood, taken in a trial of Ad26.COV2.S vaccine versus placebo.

CDR3: CAWSRQENEKLFF. CDR3 DNA sequence: TGTGCCTGGAGTAGGCAGGAGAATGAAAAACTGTTTTTT. This chain uses TRBV30 with TRBJ1-4; the D is unclear. CDR1 and CDR2 from the germline V gene are GTSNPN and SVGIG (reference sequence). The CDR3 loop spans 13 amino acids. V was pared by 2 bases and J by 5 bases, with 9 bases between.